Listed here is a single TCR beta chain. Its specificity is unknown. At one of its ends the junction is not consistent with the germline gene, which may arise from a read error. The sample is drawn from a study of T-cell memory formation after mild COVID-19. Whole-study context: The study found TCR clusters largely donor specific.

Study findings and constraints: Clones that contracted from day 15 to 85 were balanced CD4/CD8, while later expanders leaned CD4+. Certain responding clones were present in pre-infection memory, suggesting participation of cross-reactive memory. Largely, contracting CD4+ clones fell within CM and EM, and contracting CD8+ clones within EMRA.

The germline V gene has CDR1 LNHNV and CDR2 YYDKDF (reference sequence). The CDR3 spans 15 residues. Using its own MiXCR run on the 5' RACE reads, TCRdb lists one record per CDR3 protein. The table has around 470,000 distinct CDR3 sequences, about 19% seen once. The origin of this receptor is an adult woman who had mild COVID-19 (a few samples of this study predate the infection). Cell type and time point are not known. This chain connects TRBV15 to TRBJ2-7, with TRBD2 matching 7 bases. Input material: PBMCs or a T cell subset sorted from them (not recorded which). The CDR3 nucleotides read TGTGCCACCAGCCTCGGGGCGGGAGAAGGGTACGATCAGTACTTC. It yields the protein CATSLGAGEGYDQYF. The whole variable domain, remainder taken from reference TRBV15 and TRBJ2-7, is DAMVIQNPRYQVTQFGKPVTLSCSQTLNHNVMYWYQQKSSQAPKLLFHYYDKDFNNEADTPDNFQSRRPNTSFCFLDIRSPGLGDTAMYLCATSLGAGEGYDQYFGPGTRLTVT.